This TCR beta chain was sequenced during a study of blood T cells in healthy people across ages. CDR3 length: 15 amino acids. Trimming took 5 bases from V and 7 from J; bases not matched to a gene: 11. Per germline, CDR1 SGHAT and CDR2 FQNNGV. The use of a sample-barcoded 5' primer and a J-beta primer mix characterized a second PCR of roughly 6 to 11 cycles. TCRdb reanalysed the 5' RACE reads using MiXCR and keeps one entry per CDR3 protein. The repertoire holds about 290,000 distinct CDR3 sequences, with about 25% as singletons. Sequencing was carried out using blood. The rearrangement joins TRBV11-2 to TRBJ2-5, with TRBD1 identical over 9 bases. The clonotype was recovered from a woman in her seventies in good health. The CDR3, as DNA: TGTGCCAGCAGCGCCCGGGACAGGGCCGAGTTGACCCAGTACTTC. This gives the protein CASSARDRAELTQYF.